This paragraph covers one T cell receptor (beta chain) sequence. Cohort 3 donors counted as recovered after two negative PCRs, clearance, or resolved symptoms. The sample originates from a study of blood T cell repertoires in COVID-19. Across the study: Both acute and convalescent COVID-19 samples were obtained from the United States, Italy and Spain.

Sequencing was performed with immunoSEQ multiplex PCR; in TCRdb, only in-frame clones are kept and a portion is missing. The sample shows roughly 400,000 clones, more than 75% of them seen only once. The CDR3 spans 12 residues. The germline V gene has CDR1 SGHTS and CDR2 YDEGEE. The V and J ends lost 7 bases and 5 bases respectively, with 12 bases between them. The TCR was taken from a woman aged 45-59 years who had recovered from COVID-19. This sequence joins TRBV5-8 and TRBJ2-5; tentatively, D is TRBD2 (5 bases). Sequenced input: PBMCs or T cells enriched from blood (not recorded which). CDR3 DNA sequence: TGTGCCAGCGCCGGACTTCGGGAGACCCAGTACTTC. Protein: CASAGLRETQYF. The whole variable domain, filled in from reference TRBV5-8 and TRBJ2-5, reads EAGVTQSPTHLIKTRGQQATLRCSPISGHTSVYWYQQALGLGLQFLLWYDEGEERNRGNFPPRFSGRQFPNYSSELNVNALELEDSALYLCASAGLRETQYFGPGTRLLVL.